The 20 T cell receptor beta chains listed next were all sequenced from one sample in a study of regulatory T cells in long-lasting Graves disease. CDR3-region Arm-PCR and iRepertoire HTBI primers produced the TCR beta libraries. TCRdb redid the calling of the multiplex PCR reads with MiXCR, one entry per CDR3 protein. This sample has 400,000 to 550,000 distinct CDR3 sequences; 14% to 15% occur once, and the top ten carry over 15%. Stated time point: newly diagnosed GD, antithyroid drugs for less than 3 months. With RNA extracted from PBMCs as input, the TCR library was made. These records were also assigned to another study, of T cells in Graves' hyperthyroidism and ophthalmopathy.

Sequenced material: peripheral blood mononuclear cells (PBMCs), taken at new diagnosis, from a patient treated with antithyroid drugs. These receptors were obtained from a young woman with Graves disease.

This rearrangement joins TRBV20-1 to TRBJ2-7; TRBD2 matches at 12 bases. V lost 5 bases, J lost 6 bases, and 14 bases stayed unmatched. Germline CDR1 and CDR2: DFQATT and SNEGSKA (reference sequence). This CDR3 is 16 amino acids long. In nucleotides, the CDR3 is TGCAGTGCTCGACGACTAGCGGGAGTCAGCCTCAGCGAGCAGTACTTC. Translation gives CSARRLAGVSLSEQYF.

This clonotype has a count of ten or more. The rearrangement joins TRBV5-1 to TRBJ2-1; 8 positions agree with TRBD1. The CDR3 runs to 14 residues. CDR1 is SGHRS, CDR2 YFSETQ, per germline. J was trimmed by 6 bases and V by 4 bases; bases with no gene match: 6. The CDR3 DNA reads as TGCGCCAGCAGCCCCACCGGGACAGGCAATGAGCAGTTCTTC. Amino acid sequence: CASSPTGTGNEQFF.

Notes on this clonotype: It is likely a read error: a sequence one base away is far more abundant. This chain joins TRBV28 and TRBJ2-1; D may correspond to TRBD1 or TRBD2 (6 bases each). The CDR3 is 15 amino acids. Trimming removed 3 bases at V and 5 bases at J, with 14 bases between. Germline lookup yields CDR1 MDHEN and CDR2 SYDVKM. The CDR3 nucleotides are TGTGCCAGCAGTTTGAGGGGGGCACGGGACAATGAGCAGTTCTTC. Translated: CASSLRGARDNEQFF.

This clonotype was observed at least ten times. The chain recombines TRBV27 with TRBJ2-2; TRBD2 agrees at 8 bases. The CDR3 is 15 residues long. Germline V gene lookup returns CDR1 MNHEY and CDR2 SMNVEV (reference sequence). The V segment lost 1 base and the J segment 6 bases; nucleotides outside the gene matches: 4. The CDR3 DNA reads TGTGCCAGCAGTTTATGGGGACTAGTGGCCGGGGAGCTGTTTTTT. Its protein is CASSLWGLVAGELFF.

In its sample, this clonotype was seen a few times. The chain carries TRBV5-6 and TRBJ2-1, with D tentatively TRBD1 (6 bases). CDR3 size: 16 residues. The germline V gene encodes CDR1 SGHDT and CDR2 YYEEEE. V was pared by 4 bases and J by 0 bases, with 14 bases between. The CDR3 spells CASSREGESSYNEQFF. CDR3 sequence (DNA): TGTGCCAGCAGCCGAGAGGGGGAGAGCTCCTACAATGAGCAGTTCTTC. The variable domain in full, completed from reference TRBV5-6 and TRBJ2-1, reads DAGVTQSPTHLIKTRGQQVTLRCSPKSGHDTVSWYQQALGQGPQFIFQYYEEEERQRGNFPDRFSGHQFPNYSSELNVNALLLGDSALYLCASSREGESSYNEQFFGPGTRLTVL.

Ten or more counts support this clonotype. The chain has TRBV20-1 and TRBJ2-2, with D perhaps being TRBD1 or TRBD2 (6 bases each). Germline V gene lookup returns CDR1 DFQATT and CDR2 SNEGSKA (reference sequence). V was clipped by 3 bases and J by 7 bases, with 15 bases between them. The CDR3 is 14 amino acids. In DNA, the CDR3 is TGCAGTGCTAGGGAACTTCGGGGGCGCGGGGAGCTGTTTTTT. It yields the protein CSARELRGRGELFF.

This clonotype was seen repeatedly, ten times or more. The chain couples TRBV12-3 or TRBV12-4 to TRBJ2-5; 10 bases fit TRBD1. The CDR3 is 14 amino acids. Unmatched junction bases numbered 4, after V lost 5 bases and J lost 4 bases. DNA of the CDR3: TGTGCCAGCAGTCGGACAGGGGGGGGAGAGACCCAGTACTTC. This gives the protein CASSRTGGGETQYF.

This clonotype was counted many times. This chain uses TRBV28 with TRBJ2-7, with TRBD1 identical over 10 bases. The germline CDR1 and CDR2 sequences are MDHEN and SYDVKM. The V gene end was trimmed by 2 bases and the J gene end by 6 bases; junction bases not matched to a gene: 10. The CDR3 covers 16 residues. The chain's CDR3 is CASSLETGGRRSEQYF. The CDR3 nucleotides read TGTGCCAGCAGTTTAGAGACAGGGGGCAGGCGAAGCGAGCAGTACTTC.

The chain recombines TRBV7-8 with TRBJ1-1; D not resolved. Germline CDR1 and CDR2: SGHVS and FQNEAQ. The CDR3 is 14 residues long. V lost 5 bases, J lost 3 bases, and 13 bases lay in between. The CDR3 DNA follows: TGTGCCAGCAGCATACCTCGAGGAGACACTGAAGCTTTCTTT. This translates into CASSIPRGDTEAFF.

V gene TRBV5-6 combines with J gene TRBJ2-6; a weak D match, TRBD1 (5 bases). Looked up from germline, CDR1 is SGHDT and CDR2 is YYEEEE. V was trimmed by 0 bases and J by 0 bases, leaving 10 bases between them. This CDR3 is 17 amino acids long. The CDR3 region is CASSLGQGDSGANVLTF. The CDR3 DNA sequence: TGTGCCAGCAGCTTGGGGCAAGGGGACTCTGGGGCCAACGTCCTGACTTTC.

This clonotype was seen a handful of times. The rearrangement uses TRBV18 and TRBJ2-7, with 7 bases identical to TRBD1. Germline CDR1 reads KGHSH; CDR2 reads LQKENI. CDR3 length: 15 amino acids. V dropped 4 bases and J dropped 2; count of bases not matched to a gene: 8. The CDR3 spells CASSRIRQGTYEQYF. The CDR3 DNA follows: TGTGCCAGCTCACGTATCCGACAGGGAACCTACGAGCAGTACTTC.

This clonotype was detected a few times. This chain connects TRBV27 to TRBJ1-6; tentative D call: TRBD1 (5 bases). The CDR3 runs to 15 residues. Germline CDR1 reads MNHEY; CDR2 reads SMNVEV (reference sequence). Between the trimmed V and J ends, which lost 7 bases and 4 bases, there was a span of 14 bases. The CDR3: CASKGDSIYNSPLHF. Written as DNA, the CDR3 is TGTGCCAGCAAGGGTGACAGCATTTATAATTCACCCCTCCACTTT.

This clonotype has more than one count but fewer than ten. The gene calls are TRBV18 and TRBJ1-6; 10 positions match TRBD1. Germline V CDR1 and CDR2: KGHSH, LQKENI. This CDR3 has 16 amino acids. V shed 3 bases, J shed 9 bases, and the junction held 8 bases outside the gene matches. The CDR3: CASSPKTGTGVSPLHF. The CDR3 DNA reads TGTGCCAGCTCACCGAAGACCGGGACAGGGGTTTCACCCCTCCACTTT.

CDR3 nucleotides: TGTGCCAGCAGCCCATACGGGGACACCTATGGCTACACCTTC. This translates into CASSPYGDTYGYTF. The rearrangement links TRBV7-9 to TRBJ1-2; a possible D gene is TRBD1 (6 bases). This CDR3 is built from 14 residues. V dropped 5 bases and J dropped 4 bases, with 14 bases sitting between them. Germline assignment: CDR1 SEHNR and CDR2 FQNEAQ (reference sequence). Based on the CDR3 plus reference TRBV7-9 and TRBJ1-2, the full variable domain is DTGVSQNPRHKITKRGQNVTFRCDPISEHNRLYWYRQTLGQGPEFLTYFQNEAQLEKSRLLSDRFSAERPKGSFSTLEIQRTEQGDSAMYLCASSPYGDTYGYTFGSGTRLTVV.

The chain employs TRBV7-3 and TRBJ2-5; 9 bases match TRBD2. Germline-derived CDR1 and CDR2 are SGHTA and FQGTGA. V was pared by 4 bases and J by 1 base, with 7 bases of the junction left unmatched. The CDR3 length is 16 residues. The CDR3, as DNA: TGTGCCAGCAGCTCTACGGCGGGAGGGTTCCAAGAGACCCAGTACTTC. Translated, it gives CASSSTAGGFQETQYF.

This clonotype was observed many times. Relative to the germline gene, one junction end is altered; a read error may explain this. This chain uses TRBV2 with TRBJ1-2, with 8 bases lining up with TRBD1. This CDR3 contains 12 residues. The V gene's germline CDR1 is SNHLY and CDR2 FYNNEI. The CDR3 protein is CASSSPTDREIF. CDR3 bases: TGTGCCAGCAGTTCCCCAACGGACAGGGAGATCTTC.

This clonotype was counted a few times. The chain joins TRBV18 to TRBJ1-5; 7 positions agree with TRBD1. Germline assignment: CDR1 KGHSH and CDR2 LQKENI. This CDR3 spans 15 amino acids. V lost 2 bases and J lost 3; bases outside the gene matches: 4. CDR3 DNA: TGTGCCAGCTCACCAAAAGACAGGGTCAATCAGCCCCAGCATTTT. It specifies CASSPKDRVNQPQHF.

This clonotype was seen a few times. The genes are TRBV29-1 and TRBJ2-7; TRBD1 agrees at 7 bases. Germline CDR1 SQVTM, CDR2 ANQGSEA. The length of the CDR3 is 12 residues. V lost 6 bases to trimming and J lost 2 bases; unmatched junction nucleotides: 4. In DNA, the CDR3 is TGCAGCGTCCGGGACAGCGCCTACGAGCAGTACTTC. Its protein product is CSVRDSAYEQYF.

This clonotype was detected ten times or more. V usage is TRBV30 and J usage is TRBJ2-5; no clear D gene. V lost 6 bases and J 8 bases, leaving 10 bases between the germline ends. Germline V gene data show CDR1 as GTSNPN and CDR2 as SVGIG (reference sequence). The CDR3 length is 10 residues. The CDR3 sequence: CACHVATQYF. CDR3 bases: TGTGCCTGCCACGTGGCCACCCAGTACTTC.

As to this clonotype: This likely traces to a read error, being one base from a far larger clone. The missing conserved phenylalanine or tryptophan at the end of this CDR3 makes a read error likely. The chain uses TRBV6-5 and TRBJ1-1; D not certain. CDR1 is MNHEY, CDR2 SVGAGI, per germline. The CDR3 is 12 amino acids. V was cut by 4 bases and J by 3 bases, with 6 bases left in between. The CDR3 reads CASSSEYTEAFL. The CDR3 bases are TGTGCCAGCAGTTCGGAGTACACTGAAGCTTTCCTT.